Listed below are T cell receptor beta chains from one sample, sequenced in a study of blood T cell repertoires in COVID-19. Profiling relied on immunoSEQ multiplex PCR, and the TCRdb table lists in-frame clones only, not all of them. The sample consists of 50,000 to 80,000 clones, around 80% of them appearing once. The sequenced sample consisted of peripheral blood. These receptors originate from an older woman with acute or convalescent COVID-19. CDR3s include the opening cysteine and the closing phenylalanine or tryptophan. A D gene is named only where the DNA matches it firmly. Clone size is stated in some rows and not others, as once, few, many or a class when expanded.

>NA|TRBD1|18|TRBJ2-2|TRBV5-1
TGCGCCAGCAGCTTGGCTCGTTACAGGGGAACGGACACCGGGGAGCTGTTTTTT
CASSLARYRGTDTGELFF
>NA|TRBD1|16|TRBJ1-1|TRBV5-1
TGCGCCAGCAGCCTGGGACAGGGATTTGGGAACACTGAAGCTTTCTTT
CASSLGQGFGNTEAFF
>NA|TRBD2|17|TRBJ2-1|TRBV5-1
TGCGCCAGCAGCCCGGAGCAACTAGCGGGGTTGCTCAATGAGCAGTTCTTC
CASSPEQLAGLLNEQFF
>NA|TRBD1|15|TRBJ2-5|TRBV7-9
TGTGCCAGCTCTCGACAGGGGGCCCTCCAAGAGACCCAGTACTTC
CASSRQGALQETQYF
>NA|NA|15|TRBJ1-1|TRBV6-5
TGTGCCAGCAGGCTCGGGGGGGACCTAAACACTGAAGCTTTCTTT
CASRLGGDLNTEAFF
>NA|NA|14|TRBJ2-3|TRBV5-1
TGCGCCAGCTACACGGGGTCCTACACAGATACGCAGTATTTT
CASYTGSYTDTQYF
>NA|TRBD1|13|TRBJ1-1|TRBV30
TGTGCCTGGAGTCCCGGACAGGGCTATGAAGCTTTCTTT
CAWSPGQGYEAFF
>NA|NA|15|TRBJ1-2|TRBV6-1
TGTGCCAGCAGTGAAACCGGGAGCGGGGTCTATGGCTACACCTTC
CASSETGSGVYGYTF
>NA|TRBD1|15|TRBJ1-2|TRBV2
TGTGCCAGCAGTGATGCGGGACAGGGGAGGAAGGGCTACACCTTC
CASSDAGQGRKGYTF
>once|TRBD1|13|TRBJ1-1|TRBV18
TGTGCCAGCTCGCATGGACAGGGAAATGAAGCTTTCTTT
CASSHGQGNEAFF
>NA|NA|13|TRBJ2-5|TRBV27
TGTGCCAGCAGCATAAAGGGAGGCAAGACCCAGTACTTC
CASSIKGGKTQYF
>NA|NA|15|TRBJ1-1|TRBV2
TGTGCCAGCAGTGTCTCCACAGGGCCCGACACTGAAGCTTTCTTT
CASSVSTGPDTEAFF
>once|NA|17|TRBJ2-3|TRBV5-4
TGTGCCAGCAGCCTAACCCGCGGGGGCGGATACACAGATACGCAGTATTTT
CASSLTRGGGYTDTQYF
>NA|TRBD2|15|TRBJ2-1|TRBV7-9
TGTGCCAGCAGCTTAGGGACTAGCGGGGGCGTAGAGCAGTTCTTC
CASSLGTSGGVEQFF
>few|TRBD1|16|TRBJ1-1|TRBV5-1
TGCGCCAGCAGCTTGGCCACAGGGGGCGCAATCACTGAAGCTTTCTTT
CASSLATGGAITEAFF
>once|TRBD2|16|TRBJ2-5|TRBV19
TGTGCCAGTAGTATGGCTGCGGGGGGGCCTCAAGAGACCCAGTACTTC
CASSMAAGGPQETQYF
>NA|NA|14|TRBJ2-2|TRBV3-1/TRBV3-2
TGTGCCAGCAGCCAAGATTGGGGGGCCGGGGAGCTGTTTTTT
CASSQDWGAGELFF
>NA|TRBD1|15|TRBJ1-1|TRBV7-6
TGTGCCAGCAGCTTATATACAGGGGGCTTCACTGAAGCTTTCTTT
CASSLYTGGFTEAFF
>NA|TRBD1|17|TRBJ1-2|TRBV27
TGTGCCAGCAGTTTCTTCCCCCCCGGGACAGGGGTCTATGGCTACACCTTC
CASSFFPPGTGVYGYTF
>NA|NA|13|TRBJ1-1|TRBV2
TGTGCCAGCATCTCCGGGGGGAACACTGAAGCTTTCTTT
CASISGGNTEAFF
>NA|NA|14|TRBJ2-7|TRBV7-8
TGTGCCAGCAGCTTATACGGGACTCCCTACGAGCAGTACTTC
CASSLYGTPYEQYF
>NA|TRBD1|15|TRBJ2-6|TRBV29-1
TGCAGCGTTGGCGAAGGGGGCAGTGGGGCCAACGTCCTGACTTTC
CSVGEGGSGANVLTF
>NA|NA|16|TRBJ1-2|TRBV12-1
TGTGCCAGCAGTTTATCGGACAGGAGGGATAACTATGGCTACACCTTC
CASSLSDRRDNYGYTF
>few|TRBD1|15|TRBJ2-2|TRBV7-9
TGTGCCAGCACCCCGGACAGGGCGAACACCGGGGAGCTGTTTTTT
CASTPDRANTGELFF
>NA|NA|14|TRBJ2-2|TRBV5-1
TGCGCCAGCAGCTTGGATGGAGCCACCGGGGAGCTGTTTTTT
CASSLDGATGELFF
>once|NA|14|TRBJ2-2|TRBV19
TGTGCCAGTAGTATAGCGTTGAGGGCCGGGGAGCTGTTTTTT
CASSIALRAGELFF
>NA|NA|15|TRBJ1-3|TRBV6-5
TGTGCCAGCAATAAACCGGACAGACCTGGAAACACCATATATTTT
CASNKPDRPGNTIYF
>NA|NA|13|TRBJ1-3|TRBV30
TGTGCCTGGAGTACCAGGGCTGGAAACACCATATATTTT
CAWSTRAGNTIYF
>NA|TRBD1|12|TRBJ1-1|TRBV2
TGTGCCAGCAGGCCCAGGGGGACTGAAGCTTTCTTT
CASRPRGTEAFF
>NA|NA|13|TRBJ1-1|TRBV6-5
TGTGCCAGCAGTCCCAGGGGCGACACTGAAGCTTTCTTT
CASSPRGDTEAFF
>NA|NA|12|TRBJ2-3|TRBV11-3
TGTGCCAGCAGCTTAGACGCAGATACGCAGTATTTT
CASSLDADTQYF
>NA|NA|13|TRBJ2-2|TRBV6-5
TGTGCCAGCAGTTACTTGTCCGCCGGGGAGCTGTTTTTT
CASSYLSAGELFF
>NA|NA|11|TRBJ1-2|TRBV2
TGTGCCAGCAGGCGAAACTATGGCTACACCTTC
CASRRNYGYTF
>NA|NA|10|TRBJ1-2|TRBV6-5
TGTGCCACCCAATCCTATGGCTACACCTTC
CATQSYGYTF
>NA|NA|11|TRBJ1-4|TRBV3-1/TRBV3-2
TGTGCCAGCAGTCACAGTGAAAAACTGTTTTTT
CASSHSEKLFF
>NA|NA|15|TRBJ2-7|TRBV5-4
TGTGCCAGCAGCTTGGCCGAAGGGAGCTCCTACGAGCAGTACTTC
CASSLAEGSSYEQYF
>NA|TRBD1|17|TRBJ1-2|TRBV7-9
TGTGCCAGCAGCCCCGGGACAGGGCTTGGAATCAACTATGGCTACACCTTC
CASSPGTGLGINYGYTF
>NA|TRBD1|15|TRBJ1-3|TRBV6-5
TGTGCCAGCAGTAGGGACAGAAATTCTGGAAACACCATATATTTT
CASSRDRNSGNTIYF
>NA|NA|12|TRBJ1-2|TRBV29-1
TGCAGCGTTTCAGGCGGGAACTATGGCTACACCTTC
CSVSGGNYGYTF
>NA|NA|16|TRBJ1-2|TRBV2
TGTGCCAGCAGTGTGGGGGGTGGGCAATATAACTATGGCTACACCTTC
CASSVGGGQYNYGYTF
>NA|NA|11|TRBJ1-1|TRBV6-5
TGTGCCTGCTCCGTAAAGGCGGTTCTCTTCTTT
CACSVKAVLFF
>NA|TRBD1|15|TRBJ1-1|TRBV7-2
TGTGCCAGCAGCTCCACCGGGACAGGGAACACTGAAGCTTTCTTT
CASSSTGTGNTEAFF
>NA|NA|13|TRBJ2-7|TRBV6-5
TGTGCCAGCAGTTATGGGCCCACCTACGAGCAGTACTTC
CASSYGPTYEQYF
>NA|TRBD2|15|TRBJ2-7|TRBV4-1
TGCGCCAGCAGCTACGGACTAGCGGGAGCCTACGAGCAGTACTTC
CASSYGLAGAYEQYF